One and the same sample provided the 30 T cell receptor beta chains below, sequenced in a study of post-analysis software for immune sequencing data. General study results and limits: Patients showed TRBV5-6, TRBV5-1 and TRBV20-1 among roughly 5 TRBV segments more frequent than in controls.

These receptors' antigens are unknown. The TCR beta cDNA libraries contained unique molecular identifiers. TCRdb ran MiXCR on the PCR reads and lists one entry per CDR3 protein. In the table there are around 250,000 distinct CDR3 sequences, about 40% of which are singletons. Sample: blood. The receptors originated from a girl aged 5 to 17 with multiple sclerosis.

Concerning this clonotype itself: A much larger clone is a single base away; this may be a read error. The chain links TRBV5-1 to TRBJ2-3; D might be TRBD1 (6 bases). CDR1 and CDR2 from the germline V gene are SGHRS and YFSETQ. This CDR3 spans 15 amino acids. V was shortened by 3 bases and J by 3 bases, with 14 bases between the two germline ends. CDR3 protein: CASSWVGADTDTQYF. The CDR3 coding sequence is TGCGCCAGCAGCTGGGTGGGGGCGGATACAGATACGCAGTATTTT.

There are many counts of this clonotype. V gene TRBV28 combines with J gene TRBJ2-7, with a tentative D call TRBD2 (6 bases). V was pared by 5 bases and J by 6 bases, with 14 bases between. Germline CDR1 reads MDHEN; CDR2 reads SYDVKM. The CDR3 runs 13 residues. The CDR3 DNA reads TGTGCCAGCAGTGCGGCGCGGGGAGGCGAGCAGTACTTC. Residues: CASSAARGGEQYF. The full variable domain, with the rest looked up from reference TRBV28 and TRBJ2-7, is DVKVTQSSRYLVKRTGEKVFLECVQDMDHENMFWYRQDPGLGLRLIYFSYDVKMKEKGDIPEGYSVSREKKERFSLILESASTNQTSMYLCASSAARGGEQYFGPGTRLTVT.

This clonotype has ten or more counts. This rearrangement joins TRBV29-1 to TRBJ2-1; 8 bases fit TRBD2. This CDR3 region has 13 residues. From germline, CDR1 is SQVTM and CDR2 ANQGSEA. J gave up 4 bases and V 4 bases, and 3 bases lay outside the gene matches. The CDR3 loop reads CSVARGGYNEQFF. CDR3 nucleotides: TGCAGCGTTGCACGGGGGGGATACAATGAGCAGTTCTTC.

CDR3 DNA: TGTGCCAGCAGCTTATTTCAGGGGAACACCGGGGAGCTGTTTTTT. Protein sequence: CASSLFQGNTGELFF. The V call is TRBV7-9, the J call TRBJ2-2, with D possibly being TRBD1 (5 bases). CDR1 and CDR2 from the germline V gene are SEHNR and FQNEAQ (reference sequence). V gave up 2 bases and J gave up 1 base, with 8 bases separating them. The CDR3 is 15 residues long.

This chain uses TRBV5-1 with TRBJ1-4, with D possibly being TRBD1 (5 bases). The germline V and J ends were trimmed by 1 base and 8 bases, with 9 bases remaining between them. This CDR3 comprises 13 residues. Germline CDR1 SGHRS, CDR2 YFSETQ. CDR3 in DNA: TGCGCCAGCAGCTTGAGGGGAGGCGAAAAACTGTTTTTT. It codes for CASSLRGGEKLFF.

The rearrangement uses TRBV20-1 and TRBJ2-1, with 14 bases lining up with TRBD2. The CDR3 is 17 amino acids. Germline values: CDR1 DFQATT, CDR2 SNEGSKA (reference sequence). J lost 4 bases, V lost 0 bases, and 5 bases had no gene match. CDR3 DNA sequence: TGCAGTGCTAGAGATGGGACTAGCGGGAGTAAGTACAATGAGCAGTTCTTC. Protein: CSARDGTSGSKYNEQFF.

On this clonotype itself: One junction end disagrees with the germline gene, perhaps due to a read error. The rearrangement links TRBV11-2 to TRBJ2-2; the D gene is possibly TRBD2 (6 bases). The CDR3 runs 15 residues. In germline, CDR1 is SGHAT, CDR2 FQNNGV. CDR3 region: CVSSSGTLNTGERFF. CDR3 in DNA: TGTGTCAGCAGCTCCGGGACTCTGAACACCGGGGAGCGGTTTTTT.

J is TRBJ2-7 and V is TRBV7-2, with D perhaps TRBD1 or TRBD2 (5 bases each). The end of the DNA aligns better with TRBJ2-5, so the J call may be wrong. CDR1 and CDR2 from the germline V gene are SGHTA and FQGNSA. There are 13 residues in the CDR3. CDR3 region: CASSGGPEETQYF. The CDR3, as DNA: TGTGCCAGCAGCGGGGGACCAGAAGAGACCCAGTACTTC.

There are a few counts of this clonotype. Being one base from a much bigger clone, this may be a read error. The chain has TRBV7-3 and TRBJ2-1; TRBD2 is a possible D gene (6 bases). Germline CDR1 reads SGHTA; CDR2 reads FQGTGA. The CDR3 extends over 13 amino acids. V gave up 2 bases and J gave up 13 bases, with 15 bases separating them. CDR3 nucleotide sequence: TGTGCCAGCAGCTTACCAGGTCGGGAGACCCAGTTCTTC. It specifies CASSLPGRETQFF.

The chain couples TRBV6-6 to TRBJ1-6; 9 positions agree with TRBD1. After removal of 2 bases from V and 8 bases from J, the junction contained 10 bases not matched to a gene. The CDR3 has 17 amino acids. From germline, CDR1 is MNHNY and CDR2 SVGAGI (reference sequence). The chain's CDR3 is CASSYTNPGQGHSPLHF. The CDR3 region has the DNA TGTGCCAGCAGTTACACGAACCCGGGACAGGGCCATTCACCCCTCCACTTT.

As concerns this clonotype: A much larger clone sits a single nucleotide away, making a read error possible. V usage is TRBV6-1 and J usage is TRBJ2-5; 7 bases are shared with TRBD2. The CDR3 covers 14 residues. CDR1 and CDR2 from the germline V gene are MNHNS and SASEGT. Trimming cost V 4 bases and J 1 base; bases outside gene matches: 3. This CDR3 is CASSGGLVQETQYF. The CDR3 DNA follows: TGTGCCAGCAGTGGCGGACTAGTCCAAGAGACCCAGTACTTC.

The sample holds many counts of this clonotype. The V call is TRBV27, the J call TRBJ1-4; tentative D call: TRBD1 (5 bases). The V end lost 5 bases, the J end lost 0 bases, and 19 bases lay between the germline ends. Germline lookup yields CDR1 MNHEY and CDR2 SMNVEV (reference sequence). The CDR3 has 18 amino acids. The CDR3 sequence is CASSPRGRTGSTNEKLFF. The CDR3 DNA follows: TGTGCCAGCAGTCCGAGGGGCAGGACCGGTTCAACTAATGAAAAACTGTTTTTT. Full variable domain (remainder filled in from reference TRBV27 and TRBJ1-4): EAQVTQNPRYLITVTGKKLTVTCSQNMNHEYMSWYRQDPGLGLRQIYYSMNVEVTDKGDVPEGYKVSRKEKRNFPLILESPSPNQTSLYFCASSPRGRTGSTNEKLFFGSGTQLSVL.

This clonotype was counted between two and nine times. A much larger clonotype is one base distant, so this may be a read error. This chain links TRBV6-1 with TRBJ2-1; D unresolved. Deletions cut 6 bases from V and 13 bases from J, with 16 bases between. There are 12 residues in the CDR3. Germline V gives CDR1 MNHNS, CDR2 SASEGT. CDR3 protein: CASSLTTETQFF. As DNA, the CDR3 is TGTGCCAGCAGCTTAACAACGGAGACCCAGTTCTTC.

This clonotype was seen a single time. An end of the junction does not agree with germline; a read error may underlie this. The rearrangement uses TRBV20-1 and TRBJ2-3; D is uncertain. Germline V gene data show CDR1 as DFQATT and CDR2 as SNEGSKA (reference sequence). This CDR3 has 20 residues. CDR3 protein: CSAGDDDEPPDSFSTDTQYF. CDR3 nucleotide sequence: TGCAGTGCTGGAGACGACGACGAACCACCAGACTCCTTTAGCACAGATACGCAGTATTTT.

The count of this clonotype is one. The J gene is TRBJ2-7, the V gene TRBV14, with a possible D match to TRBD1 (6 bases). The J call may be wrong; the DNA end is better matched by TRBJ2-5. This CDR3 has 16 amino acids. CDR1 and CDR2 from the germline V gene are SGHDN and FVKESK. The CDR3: CASSQDFGRGRETQYF. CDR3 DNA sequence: TGTGCCAGCAGCCAAGATTTTGGCAGGGGTAGAGAGACCCAGTACTTC.

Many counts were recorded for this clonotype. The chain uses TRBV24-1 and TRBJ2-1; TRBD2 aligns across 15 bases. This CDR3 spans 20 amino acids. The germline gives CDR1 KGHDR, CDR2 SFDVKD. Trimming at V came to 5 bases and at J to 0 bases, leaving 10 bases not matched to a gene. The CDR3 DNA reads TGTGCCACCAGTGCTAGACCGGGACTAGCGGGGGGAAGCTCCTACAATGAGCAGTTCTTC. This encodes CATSARPGLAGGSSYNEQFF.

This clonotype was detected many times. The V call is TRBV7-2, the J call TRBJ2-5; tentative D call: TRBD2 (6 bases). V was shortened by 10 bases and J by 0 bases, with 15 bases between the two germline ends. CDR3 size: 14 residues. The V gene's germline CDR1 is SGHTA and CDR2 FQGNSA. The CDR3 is CATNPEGYQETQYF. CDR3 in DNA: TGTGCCACCAACCCGGAGGGGTACCAAGAGACCCAGTACTTC.

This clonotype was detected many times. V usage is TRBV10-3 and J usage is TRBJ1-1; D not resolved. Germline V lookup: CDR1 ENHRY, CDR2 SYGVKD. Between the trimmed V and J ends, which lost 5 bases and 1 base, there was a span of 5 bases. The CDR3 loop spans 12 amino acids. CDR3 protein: CAISPANTEAFF. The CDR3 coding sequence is TGTGCCATCAGTCCAGCGAACACTGAAGCTTTCTTT.

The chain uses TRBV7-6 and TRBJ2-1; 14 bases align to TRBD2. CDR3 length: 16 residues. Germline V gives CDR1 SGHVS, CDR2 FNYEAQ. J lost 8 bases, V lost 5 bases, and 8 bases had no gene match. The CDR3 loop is CASSPGLAGGLDEQFF. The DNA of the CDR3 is TGTGCCAGCAGCCCTGGACTAGCGGGAGGTCTGGATGAGCAGTTCTTC. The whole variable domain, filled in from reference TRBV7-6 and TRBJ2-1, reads GAGVSQSPRYKVTKRGQDVALRCDPISGHVSLYWYRQALGQGPEFLTYFNYEAQQDKSGLPNDRFSAERPEGSISTLTIQRTEQRDSAMYRCASSPGLAGGLDEQFFGPGTRLTVL.

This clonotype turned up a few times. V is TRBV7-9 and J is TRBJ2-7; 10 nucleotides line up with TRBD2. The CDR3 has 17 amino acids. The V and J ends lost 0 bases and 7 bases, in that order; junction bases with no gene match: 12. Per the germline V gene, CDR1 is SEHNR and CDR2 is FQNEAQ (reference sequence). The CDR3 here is CASSLAYERGGPGEQYF. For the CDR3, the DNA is TGTGCCAGCAGCTTAGCATACGAGCGGGGGGGCCCGGGAGAGCAGTACTTC.

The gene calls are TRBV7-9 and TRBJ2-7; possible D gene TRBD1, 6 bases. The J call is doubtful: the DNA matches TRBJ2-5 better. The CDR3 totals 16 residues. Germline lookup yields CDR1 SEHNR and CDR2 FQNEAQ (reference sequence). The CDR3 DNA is TGTGCCAGCAGCTTAGGACAGGTCGGCGAGGGGGAGACCCAGTACTTC. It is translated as CASSLGQVGEGETQYF.

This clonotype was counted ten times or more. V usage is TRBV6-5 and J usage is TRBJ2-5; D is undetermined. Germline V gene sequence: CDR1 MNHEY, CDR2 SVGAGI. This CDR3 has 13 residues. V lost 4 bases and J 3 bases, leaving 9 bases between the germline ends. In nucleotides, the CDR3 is TGTGCCAGCAGTTCCAGTGGGAAAGAGACCCAGTACTTC. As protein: CASSSSGKETQYF.

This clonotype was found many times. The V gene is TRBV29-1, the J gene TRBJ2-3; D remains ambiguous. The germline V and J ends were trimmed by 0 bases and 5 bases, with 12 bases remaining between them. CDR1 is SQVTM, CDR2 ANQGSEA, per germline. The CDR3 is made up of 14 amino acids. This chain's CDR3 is CSVEDLSRRDTQYF. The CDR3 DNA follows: TGCAGCGTTGAAGACCTAAGCCGACGAGATACGCAGTATTTT.

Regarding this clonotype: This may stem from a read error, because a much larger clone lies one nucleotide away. The CDR3 region is CASSREGGAYEQYF. CDR3 nucleotide sequence: TGCGCCAGCAGCCGGGAAGGGGGGGCCTACGAGCAGTACTTC. J is TRBJ2-7 and V is TRBV5-1, with a possible D match to TRBD2 (7 bases). Germline CDR1 is SGHRS and CDR2 is YFSETQ. Trimming removed 4 bases from V and 2 bases from J, with 13 bases in between. The CDR3 sequence is 14 residues long.

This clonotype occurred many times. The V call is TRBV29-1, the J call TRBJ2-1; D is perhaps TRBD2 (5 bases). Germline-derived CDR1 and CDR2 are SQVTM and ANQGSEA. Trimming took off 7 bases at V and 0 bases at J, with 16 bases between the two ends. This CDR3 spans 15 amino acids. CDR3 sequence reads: CSAEAALSSYNEQFF. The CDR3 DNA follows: TGCAGCGCCGAAGCGGCGCTGAGCTCCTACAATGAGCAGTTCTTC.

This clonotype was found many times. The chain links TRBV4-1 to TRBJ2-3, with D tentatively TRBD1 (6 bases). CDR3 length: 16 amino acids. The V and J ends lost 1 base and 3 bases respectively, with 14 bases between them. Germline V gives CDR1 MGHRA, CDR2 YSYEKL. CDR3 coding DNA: TGCGCCAGCAGCCAAGGAGGGGGATGGGGTACAGATACGCAGTATTTT. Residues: CASSQGGGWGTDTQYF.

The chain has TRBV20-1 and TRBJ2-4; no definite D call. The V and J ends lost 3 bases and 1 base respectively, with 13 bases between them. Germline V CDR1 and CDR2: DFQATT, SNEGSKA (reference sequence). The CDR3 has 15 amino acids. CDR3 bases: TGCAGTGCTAGCAACCTTCAGGATGCCAAAAACATTCAGTACTTC. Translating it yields CSASNLQDAKNIQYF.

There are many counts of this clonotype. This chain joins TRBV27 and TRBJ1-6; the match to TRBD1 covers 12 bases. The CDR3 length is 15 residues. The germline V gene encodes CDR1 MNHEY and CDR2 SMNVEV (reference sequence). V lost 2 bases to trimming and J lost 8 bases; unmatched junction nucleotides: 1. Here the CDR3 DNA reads TGTGCCAGCAGTTTACGGGACAGGGGGCATTCACCCCTCCACTTT. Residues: CASSLRDRGHSPLHF.

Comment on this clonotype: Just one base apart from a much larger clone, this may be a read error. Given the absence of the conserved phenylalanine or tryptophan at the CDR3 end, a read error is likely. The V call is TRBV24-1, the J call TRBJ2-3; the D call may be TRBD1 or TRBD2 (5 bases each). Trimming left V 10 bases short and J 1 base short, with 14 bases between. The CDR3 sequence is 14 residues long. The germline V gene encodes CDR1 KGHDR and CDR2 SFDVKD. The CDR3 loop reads CATGDRGRTDTQYC. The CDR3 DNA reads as TGTGCCACAGGGGACCGGGGACGCACAGATACGCAGTATTGT.

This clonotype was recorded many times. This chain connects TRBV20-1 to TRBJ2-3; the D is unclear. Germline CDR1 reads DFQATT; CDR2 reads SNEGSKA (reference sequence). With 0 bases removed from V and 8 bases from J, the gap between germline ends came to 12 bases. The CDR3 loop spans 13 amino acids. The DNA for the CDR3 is TGCAGTGCTAGAGAAACTTCGAGTCGTACGCAGTATTTT. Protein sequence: CSARETSSRTQYF.